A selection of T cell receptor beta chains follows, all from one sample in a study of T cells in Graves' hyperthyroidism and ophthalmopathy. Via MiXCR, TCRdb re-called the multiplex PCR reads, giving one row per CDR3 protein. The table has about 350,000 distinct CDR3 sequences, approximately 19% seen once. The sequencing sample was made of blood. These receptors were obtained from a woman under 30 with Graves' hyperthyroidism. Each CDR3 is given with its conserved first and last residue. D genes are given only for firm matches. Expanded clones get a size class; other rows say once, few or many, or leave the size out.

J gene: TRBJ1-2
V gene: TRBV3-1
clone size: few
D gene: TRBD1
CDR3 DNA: TGTGCCAGCAGCTTACAGGACAGGGGGCGCGATGGCTACACCTTC
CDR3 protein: CASSLQDRGRDGYTF

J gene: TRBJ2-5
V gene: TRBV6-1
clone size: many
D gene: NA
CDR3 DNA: TGTGCCAGCAGTCGAAGGCGGGGTCAAGAGACCCAGTACTTC
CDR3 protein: CASSRRRGQETQYF

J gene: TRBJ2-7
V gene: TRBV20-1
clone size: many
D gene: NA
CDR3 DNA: TGCAGTGCCGGATGGGACGAGCAGTACTTC
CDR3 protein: CSAGWDEQYF

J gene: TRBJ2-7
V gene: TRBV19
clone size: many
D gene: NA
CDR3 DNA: TGTGCCAGTAGTATAAGGGCCTTATGTGCCTACGAGCAGTACTTC
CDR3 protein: CASSIRALCAYEQYF

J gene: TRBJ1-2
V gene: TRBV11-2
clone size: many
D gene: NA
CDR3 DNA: TGTGCCAGCAGCTTGCACCGGGACATCCTTGGCTACACCTTC
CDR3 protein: CASSLHRDILGYTF

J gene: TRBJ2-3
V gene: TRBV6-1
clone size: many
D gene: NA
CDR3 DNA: TGTGCCAGCAGTGAAGCGCTTCGCAGTTCTCCCCCGGATACGCAGTATTTT
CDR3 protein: CASSEALRSSPPDTQYF

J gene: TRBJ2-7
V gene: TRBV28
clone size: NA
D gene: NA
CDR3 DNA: TGTGCCAGCAGCTCTAGTGACAGGTTTGCGCCAACCTACGAGCAGTACTTC
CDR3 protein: CASSSSDRFAPTYEQYF

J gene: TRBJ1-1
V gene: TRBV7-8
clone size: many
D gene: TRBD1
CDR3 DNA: TGTGCCAGCCTCCGGGACAGGGATGCTGAAGCTTTCTTT
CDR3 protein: CASLRDRDAEAFF

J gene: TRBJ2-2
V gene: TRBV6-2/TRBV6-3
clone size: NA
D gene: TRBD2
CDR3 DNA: TGTGCCAGCAGTTCCTGGACTAGCGGGGGTTTCAACACCGGGGAGCTGTTTTTT
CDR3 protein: CASSSWTSGGFNTGELFF

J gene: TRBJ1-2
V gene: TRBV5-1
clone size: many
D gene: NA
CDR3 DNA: TGCGCCAGCAGCCCCGGGGGGAGCGGTGGCTACACCTTC
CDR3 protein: CASSPGGSGGYTF

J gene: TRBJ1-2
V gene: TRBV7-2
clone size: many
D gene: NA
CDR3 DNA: TGTGCCAGCAGCCCCTGGGGAGGACAGCTCTATGGCTACACCTTC
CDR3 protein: CASSPWGGQLYGYTF

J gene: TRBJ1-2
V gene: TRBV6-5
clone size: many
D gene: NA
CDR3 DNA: TGTGCCAGCAGTTACGGAGACAGATCTTATGGCTACACCTTC
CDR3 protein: CASSYGDRSYGYTF

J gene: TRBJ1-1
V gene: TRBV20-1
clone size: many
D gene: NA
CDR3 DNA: TGCAGTGCACCCTCGAACACTGAAGCTTTCTTT
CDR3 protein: CSAPSNTEAFF

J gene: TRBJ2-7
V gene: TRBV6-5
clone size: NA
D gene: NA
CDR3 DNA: TGTGCCAGCAGTTCGGGGCAGGTTGCCTACGAGCAGTACTTC
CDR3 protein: CASSSGQVAYEQYF

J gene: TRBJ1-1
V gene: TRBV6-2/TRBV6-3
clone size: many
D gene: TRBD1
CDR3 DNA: TGTGCCAGCAGCTACAGGGGGCTCGTGAACACTGAAGCTTTCTTT
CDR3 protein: CASSYRGLVNTEAFF

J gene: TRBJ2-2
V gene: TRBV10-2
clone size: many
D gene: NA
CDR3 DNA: TGCGCCAGCAGTGATGGGGTGGAGGGCGGGGAGCTGTTTTTT
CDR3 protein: CASSDGVEGGELFF

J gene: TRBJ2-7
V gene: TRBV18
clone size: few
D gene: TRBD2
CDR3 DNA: TGTGCCAGCTCACCACCCCAGCGGGGCAAGGACGAGCAGTACTTC
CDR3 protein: CASSPPQRGKDEQYF

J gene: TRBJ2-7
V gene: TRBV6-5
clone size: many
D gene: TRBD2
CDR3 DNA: TGTGCCAGCGTCCCCCCGGGGGGAAACGCCTACGAGCAGTACTTC
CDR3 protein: CASVPPGGNAYEQYF

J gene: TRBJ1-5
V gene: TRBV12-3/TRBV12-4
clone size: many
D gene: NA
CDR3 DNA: TGTGCCAGCAGTTCGTACACAACGGGGCCCCAGCATTTT
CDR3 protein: CASSSYTTGPQHF

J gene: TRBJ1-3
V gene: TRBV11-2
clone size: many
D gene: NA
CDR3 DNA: TGTGCCAGCAGCTTAGACCCAGCCAGGGCTGGAAACACCATATATTTT
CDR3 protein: CASSLDPARAGNTIYF

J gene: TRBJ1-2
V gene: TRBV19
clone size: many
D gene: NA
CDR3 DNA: TGTGCCAGTAGACCCAGACGGGGCTATGGCTACACCTTC
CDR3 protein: CASRPRRGYGYTF

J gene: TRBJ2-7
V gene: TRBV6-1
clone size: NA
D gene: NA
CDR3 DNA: TGTGCCAGCAGTGAACTGGACGAGGGCTCCTACGAGCAGTACTTC
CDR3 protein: CASSELDEGSYEQYF

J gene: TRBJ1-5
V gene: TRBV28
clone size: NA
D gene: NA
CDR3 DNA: TGTGCCAGCAAGCAGGGTCTTGGCCAGCCCCAGCATTTT
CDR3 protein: CASKQGLGQPQHF

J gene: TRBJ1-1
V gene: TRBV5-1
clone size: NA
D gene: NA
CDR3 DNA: TGCGCCAGCAGGCGATGGGGTGGCACTGAAGCTTTCTTT
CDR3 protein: CASRRWGGTEAFF

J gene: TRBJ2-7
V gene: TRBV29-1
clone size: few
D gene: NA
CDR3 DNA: TGCAGCGTTGTGGAGAACGAGCAGTACTTC
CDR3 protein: CSVVENEQYF

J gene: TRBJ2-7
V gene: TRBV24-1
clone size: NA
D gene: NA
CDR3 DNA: TGTGCCACCAGTGATGGCGCAGACAACGAGCAGTACTTC
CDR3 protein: CATSDGADNEQYF

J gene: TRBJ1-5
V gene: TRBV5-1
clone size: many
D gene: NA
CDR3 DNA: TGCGCCAGCAGCTTGACAGGGTCCGGCAATCAGCCCCAGCATTTT
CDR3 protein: CASSLTGSGNQPQHF

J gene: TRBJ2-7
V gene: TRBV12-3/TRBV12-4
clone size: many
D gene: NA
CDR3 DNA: TGTGCCAGCAGTTTAACGCAGAGCTCCTACGAGCAGTACTTC
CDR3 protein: CASSLTQSSYEQYF

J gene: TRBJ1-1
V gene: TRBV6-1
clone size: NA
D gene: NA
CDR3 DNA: TGTGCCAGCAGTGAGGCGAAGGTAGTCTACACTGAAGCTTTCTTT
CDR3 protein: CASSEAKVVYTEAFF

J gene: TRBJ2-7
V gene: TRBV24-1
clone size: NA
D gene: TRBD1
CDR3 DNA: TGTGCCACCAGTCCAGGGGGACAGGGATTGGGCTACGAGCAGTACTTC
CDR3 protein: CATSPGGQGLGYEQYF

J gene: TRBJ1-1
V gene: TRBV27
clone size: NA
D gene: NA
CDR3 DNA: TGTGCCAGCAGTCAAATCAGGGGGAACACTGAAGCTTTCTTT
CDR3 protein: CASSQIRGNTEAFF

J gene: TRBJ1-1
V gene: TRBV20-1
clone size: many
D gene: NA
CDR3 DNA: TGCAGTGCTAGAGATCTGAAATTTGGTTCGATGAACACTGAAGCTTTCTTT
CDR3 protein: CSARDLKFGSMNTEAFF